Shown below are 15 T cell receptor beta chains from a single sample sequenced in a study of vaccination and CD4 T cells after COVID-19. Cultured CD4+ T cell DNA was sequenced using the Oncomine TCR Beta short-read assay. Cultured CD4+ T cells yielded the extracted genomic DNA. From the PCR reads, TCRdb called clonotypes with MiXCR, one entry per CDR3 protein. The sample includes about 7,000 distinct CDR3 sequences, more than 30% seen only once; the top ten take less than 35%. Treatment in this sample: approximately 9-day PBMC culture with coronavirus spike peptide pools or control peptides (ViraFEST assay). It was before the COVID-19 pandemic (2011-2018) that the unexposed donor's CD4+ T cells were collected. The antigens these receptors bind are not known. The sample taken for sequencing was CD4+ T cells from blood, cultured in vitro. All receptors come from a human donor in good health.

This clonotype counts as medium-sized. The chain recombines TRBV6-2 or TRBV6-3 with TRBJ2-7; D perhaps matches TRBD2 (6 bases). This CDR3 region has 16 residues. The germline V gene has CDR1 MNHEY and CDR2 SVGEGT. V dropped 4 bases and J dropped 1 base, with 17 bases sitting between them. The DNA for the CDR3 is TGTGCCAGCAGTTTCCCCCAGATCAGCGGGTCCTACGAGCAGTACTTC. This sequence encodes CASSFPQISGSYEQYF.

The chain uses TRBV20-1 and TRBJ1-1; no definite D call. Looked up from germline, CDR1 is DFQATT and CDR2 is SNEGSKA (reference sequence). The CDR3 is made up of 15 amino acids. Between the trimmed V and J ends, which lost 0 bases and 0 bases, there was a span of 11 bases. As DNA, the CDR3 is TGCAGTGCTAGAGAAGTTAGTAAGATGAACACTGAAGCTTTCTTT. Amino acids: CSAREVSKMNTEAFF.

This clonotype was observed a handful of times. The chain couples TRBV28 to TRBJ1-6; D is unclear. The CDR3 has 13 amino acids. Germline V gives CDR1 MDHEN, CDR2 SYDVKM. The germline V and J ends were trimmed by 5 bases and 7 bases, with 9 bases remaining between them. CDR3 DNA sequence: TGTGCCAGCAGTCCCACGTGGAATTCACCCCTCCACTTT. Translation gives CASSPTWNSPLHF.

This chain links TRBV5-8 with TRBJ2-7; no firm D call. Deletions cut 0 bases from V and 0 bases from J, with 7 bases between. The CDR3 is made up of 14 amino acids. Germline V gene lookup returns CDR1 SGHTS and CDR2 YDEGEE. In DNA, the CDR3 is TGTGCCAGCAGCTTGGCGGGCCTCTCCTACGAGCAGTACTTC. Translated, it gives CASSLAGLSYEQYF.

The rearrangement joins TRBV27 to TRBJ2-3, with D possibly TRBD2 on 5 matching bases. The CDR3 runs to 14 residues. Germline CDR1 reads MNHEY; CDR2 reads SMNVEV (reference sequence). Trimming took off 2 bases at V and 1 base at J, with 7 bases between the two ends. CDR3 DNA sequence: TGTGCCAGCAGTTTAGAACTAGGCACAGATACGCAGTATTTT. It translates to CASSLELGTDTQYF.

This clonotype was seen only a few times. The chain recombines TRBV20-1 with TRBJ2-5; D may be TRBD1 (6 bases). Trimming shortened V by 6 bases and J by 1 base, and 33 bases separated the two germline ends. This CDR3 is built from 20 residues. Germline V lookup: CDR1 DFQATT, CDR2 SNEGSKA (reference sequence). CDR3 nucleotides: TGCAGTGCGGTTATCCCCCCAGGTGTACGGGCTCCCAGGGGCCAAGAGACCCAGTACTTC. Protein: CSAVIPPGVRAPRGQETQYF.

This rearrangement joins TRBV25-1 to TRBJ1-5; no clear D gene. CDR1 and CDR2 from the germline V gene are MGHDK and SYGVNS. The CDR3 has 15 residues. V lost 2 bases and J 0 bases, leaving 8 bases between the germline ends. This chain's CDR3 is CASSEDNRSNQPQHF. The CDR3 nucleotides are TGTGCCAGCAGTGAAGACAACCGTAGCAATCAGCCCCAGCATTTT.

By share, this clonotype counts as medium-sized. The chain carries TRBV6-1 and TRBJ1-2; a weak D match, TRBD1 (5 bases). Trimming shortened V by 3 bases and J by 2 bases, and 7 bases separated the two germline ends. Germline V gene data show CDR1 as MNHNS and CDR2 as SASEGT. The CDR3 covers 13 residues. The CDR3 nucleotides are TGTGCCAGCAGTGATCGGGGCAACTATGGCTACACCTTC. This encodes CASSDRGNYGYTF.

The chain has TRBV7-2 and TRBJ2-2, with D maybe TRBD1 (5 bases). Germline assignment: CDR1 SGHTA and CDR2 FQGNSA. The CDR3 is 14 residues long. Trimming took off 0 bases at V and 6 bases at J, with 8 bases between the two ends. The CDR3, as DNA: TGTGCCAGCAGCTTAGCTAGGGGCCCCGGGGAGCTGTTTTTT. It encodes CASSLARGPGELFF.

This chain connects TRBV27 to TRBJ2-3, with D perhaps matching TRBD1 (6 bases). V was cut by 4 bases and J by 5 bases, with 25 bases left in between. The CDR3 loop spans 18 amino acids. The germline gives CDR1 MNHEY, CDR2 SMNVEV (reference sequence). DNA of the CDR3: TGTGCCAGCAGTTCAGCTCAAGGAACAGGGTCACACAGAGATACGCAGTATTTT. Its protein is CASSSAQGTGSHRDTQYF.

This clonotype was seen more than once but under ten times. The chain joins TRBV6-4 to TRBJ2-3, with 12 bases that match TRBD1. V lost 4 bases, J lost 6 bases, and 2 bases stayed unmatched. Germline CDR1 and CDR2: MRHNA and SNTAGT. This CDR3 has 14 amino acids. CDR3 amino acids: CASSAGTGGDTQYF. CDR3 bases: TGTGCCAGCAGTGCCGGGACAGGGGGCGATACGCAGTATTTT.

The chain employs TRBV2 and TRBJ2-2; D is undetermined. Germline V gene data show CDR1 as SNHLY and CDR2 as FYNNEI. Trimming took off 8 bases at V and 6 bases at J, with 7 bases between the two ends. The CDR3 runs 11 residues. Written as DNA, the CDR3 is TGTGCCAGCTCAATTCCCGGGGAGCTGTTTTTT. It yields the protein CASSIPGELFF. The full variable domain, rest sourced from reference TRBV2 and TRBJ2-2, is EPEVTQTPSHQVTQMGQEVILRCVPISNHLYFYWYRQILGQKVEFLVSFYNNEISEKSEIFDDQFSVERPDGSNFTLKIRSTKLEDSAMYFCASSIPGELFFGEGSRLTVL.

The V and J genes are TRBV5-6 and TRBJ2-7; D may be TRBD1 or TRBD2 (6 bases each). Trimming left V 1 base short and J 0 bases short, with 11 bases between. CDR3 length equals 15 residues. The germline CDR1 and CDR2 sequences are SGHDT and YYEEEE. This CDR3 is CASSLRGTPSYEQYF. In DNA form, the CDR3 reads TGTGCCAGCAGCTTGCGCGGGACACCCTCCTACGAGCAGTACTTC.

The CDR3 DNA is TGCAGTGCCTACACGGACGGGAACTATGGCTACACCTTC. This sequence encodes CSAYTDGNYGYTF. V usage is TRBV20-1 and J usage is TRBJ1-2; D is uncertain. Trimming left V 6 bases short and J 2 bases short, with 13 bases between. This CDR3 comprises 13 residues. The germline CDR1 and CDR2 sequences are DFQATT and SNEGSKA (reference sequence).

V gene TRBV28 combines with J gene TRBJ1-5; the D gene is possibly TRBD1 (5 bases). The germline CDR1 and CDR2 sequences are MDHEN and SYDVKM. The CDR3 is made up of 20 amino acids. V was cut by 3 bases and J by 0 bases, with 24 bases left in between. CDR3 sequence reads: CASSFLLGTATAPSNQPQHF. The CDR3 nucleotides are TGTGCCAGCAGTTTCTTATTAGGGACCGCGACGGCACCTAGCAATCAGCCCCAGCATTTT. The full variable domain, with the rest looked up from reference TRBV28 and TRBJ1-5, is DVKVTQSSRYLVKRTGEKVFLECVQDMDHENMFWYRQDPGLGLRLIYFSYDVKMKEKGDIPEGYSVSREKKERFSLILESASTNQTSMYLCASSFLLGTATAPSNQPQHFGDGTRLSIL.